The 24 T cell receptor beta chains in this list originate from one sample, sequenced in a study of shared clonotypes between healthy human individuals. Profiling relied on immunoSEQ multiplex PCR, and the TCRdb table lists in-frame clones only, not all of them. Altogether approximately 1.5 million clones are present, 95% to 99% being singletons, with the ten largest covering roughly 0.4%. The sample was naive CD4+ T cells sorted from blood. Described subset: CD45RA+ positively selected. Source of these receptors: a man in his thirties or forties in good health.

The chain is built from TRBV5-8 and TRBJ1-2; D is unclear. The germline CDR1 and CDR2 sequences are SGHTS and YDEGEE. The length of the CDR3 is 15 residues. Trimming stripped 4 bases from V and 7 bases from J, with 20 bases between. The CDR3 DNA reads TGTGCCAGCAGCATGCAAGCAGGCGTCGTCTCTGGCTACACCTTC. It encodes CASSMQAGVVSGYTF. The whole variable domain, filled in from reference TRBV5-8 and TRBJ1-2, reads EAGVTQSPTHLIKTRGQQATLRCSPISGHTSVYWYQQALGLGLQFLLWYDEGEERNRGNFPPRFSGRQFPNYSSELNVNALELEDSALYLCASSMQAGVVSGYTFGSGTRLTVV.

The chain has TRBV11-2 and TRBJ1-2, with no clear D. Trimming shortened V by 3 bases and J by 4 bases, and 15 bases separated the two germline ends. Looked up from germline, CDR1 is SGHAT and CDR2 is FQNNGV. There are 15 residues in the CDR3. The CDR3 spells CASSLGGPSGYGYTF. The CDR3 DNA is TGTGCCAGCAGCTTGGGCGGCCCAAGTGGCTATGGCTACACCTTC.

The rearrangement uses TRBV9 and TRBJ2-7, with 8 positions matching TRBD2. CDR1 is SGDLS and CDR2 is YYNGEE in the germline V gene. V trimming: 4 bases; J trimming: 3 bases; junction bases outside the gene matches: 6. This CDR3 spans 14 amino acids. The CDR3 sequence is CASSSSGSVYEQYF. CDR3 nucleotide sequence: TGTGCCAGCAGCTCGAGCGGGAGTGTCTACGAGCAGTACTTC.

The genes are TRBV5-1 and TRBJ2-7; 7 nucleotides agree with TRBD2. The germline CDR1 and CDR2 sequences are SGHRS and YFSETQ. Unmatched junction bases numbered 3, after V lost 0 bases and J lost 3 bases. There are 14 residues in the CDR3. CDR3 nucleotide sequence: TGCGCCAGCAGCTTGGGACTAGCAAACTACGAGCAGTACTTC. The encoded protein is CASSLGLANYEQYF.

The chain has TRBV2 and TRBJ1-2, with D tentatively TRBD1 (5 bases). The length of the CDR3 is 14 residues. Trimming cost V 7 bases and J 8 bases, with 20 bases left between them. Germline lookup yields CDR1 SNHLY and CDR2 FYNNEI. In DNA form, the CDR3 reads TGTGCCAGCATCCTCCGGGGGAGGGTGGAAGGCTACACCTTC. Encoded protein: CASILRGRVEGYTF. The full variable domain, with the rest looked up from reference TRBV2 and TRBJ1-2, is EPEVTQTPSHQVTQMGQEVILRCVPISNHLYFYWYRQILGQKVEFLVSFYNNEISEKSEIFDDQFSVERPDGSNFTLKIRSTKLEDSAMYFCASILRGRVEGYTFGSGTRLTVV.

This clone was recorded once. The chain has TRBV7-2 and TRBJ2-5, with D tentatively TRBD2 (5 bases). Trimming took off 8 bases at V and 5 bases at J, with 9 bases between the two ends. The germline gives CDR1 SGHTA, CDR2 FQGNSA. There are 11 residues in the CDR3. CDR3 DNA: TGTGCCAGCGGAGGCGTCGAGACCCAGTACTTC. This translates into CASGGVETQYF.

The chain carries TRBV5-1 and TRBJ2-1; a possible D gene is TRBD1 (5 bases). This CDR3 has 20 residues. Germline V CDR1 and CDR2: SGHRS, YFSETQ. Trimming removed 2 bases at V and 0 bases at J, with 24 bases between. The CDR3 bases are TGCGCCAGCAGCTTCCCAACCTCGGGCAGGGCGGAAGGCTCCTACAATGAGCAGTTCTTC. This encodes CASSFPTSGRAEGSYNEQFF.

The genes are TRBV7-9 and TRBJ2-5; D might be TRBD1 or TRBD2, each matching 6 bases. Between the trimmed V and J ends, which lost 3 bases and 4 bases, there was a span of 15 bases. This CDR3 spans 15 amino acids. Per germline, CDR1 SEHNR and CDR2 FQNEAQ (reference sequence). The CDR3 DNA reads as TGTGCCAGCAGCTTTATAGTCAGGGGACTAGAGACCCAGTACTTC. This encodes CASSFIVRGLETQYF.

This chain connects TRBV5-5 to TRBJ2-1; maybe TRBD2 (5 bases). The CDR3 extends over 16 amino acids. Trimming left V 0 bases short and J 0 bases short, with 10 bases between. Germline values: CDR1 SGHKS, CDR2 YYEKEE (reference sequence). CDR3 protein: CASSLAGLTSYNEQFF. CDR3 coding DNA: TGTGCCAGCAGCTTGGCAGGACTGACCTCCTACAATGAGCAGTTCTTC.

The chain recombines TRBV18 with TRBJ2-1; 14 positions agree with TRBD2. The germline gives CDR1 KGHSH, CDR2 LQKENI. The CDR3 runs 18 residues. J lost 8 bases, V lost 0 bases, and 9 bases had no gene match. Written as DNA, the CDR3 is TGTGCCAGCTCACCACCCCAGACTAGCGGGAGGGCTTTGGATGAGCAGTTCTTC. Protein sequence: CASSPPQTSGRALDEQFF.

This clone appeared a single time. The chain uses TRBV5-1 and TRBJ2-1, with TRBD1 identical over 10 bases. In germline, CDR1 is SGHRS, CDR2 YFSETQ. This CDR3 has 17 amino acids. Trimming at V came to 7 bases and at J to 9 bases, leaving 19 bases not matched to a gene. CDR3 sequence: CASGGTGAFSPSSEQFF. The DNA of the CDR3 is TGCGCCAGCGGCGGGACAGGGGCGTTTTCTCCGAGTAGTGAGCAGTTCTTC.

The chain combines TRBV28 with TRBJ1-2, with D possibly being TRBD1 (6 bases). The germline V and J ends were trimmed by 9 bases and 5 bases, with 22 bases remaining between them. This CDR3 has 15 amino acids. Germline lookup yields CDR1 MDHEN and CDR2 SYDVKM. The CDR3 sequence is CASGPQDRPMYGYTF. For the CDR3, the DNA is TGTGCCAGTGGGCCCCAAGACAGGCCAATGTATGGCTACACCTTC.

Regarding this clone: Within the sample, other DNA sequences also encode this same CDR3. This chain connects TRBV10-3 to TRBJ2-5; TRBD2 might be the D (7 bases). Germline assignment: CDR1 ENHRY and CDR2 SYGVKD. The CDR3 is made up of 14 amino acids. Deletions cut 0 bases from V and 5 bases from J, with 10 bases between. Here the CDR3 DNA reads TGTGCCATCAGTGAGTCCGGGGGGCAGGAGACCCAGTACTTC. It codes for CAISESGGQETQYF.

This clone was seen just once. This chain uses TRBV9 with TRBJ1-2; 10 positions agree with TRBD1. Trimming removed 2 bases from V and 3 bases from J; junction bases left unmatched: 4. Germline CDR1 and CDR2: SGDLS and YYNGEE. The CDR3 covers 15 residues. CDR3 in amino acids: CASSVRQGADYGYTF. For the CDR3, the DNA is TGTGCCAGCAGCGTTCGACAGGGGGCTGACTATGGCTACACCTTC.

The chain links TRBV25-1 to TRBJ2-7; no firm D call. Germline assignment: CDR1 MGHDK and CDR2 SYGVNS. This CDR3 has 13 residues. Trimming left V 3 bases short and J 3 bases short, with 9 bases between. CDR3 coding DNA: TGTGCCAGCAGTGACGTGGTGAACTACGAGCAGTACTTC. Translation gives CASSDVVNYEQYF.

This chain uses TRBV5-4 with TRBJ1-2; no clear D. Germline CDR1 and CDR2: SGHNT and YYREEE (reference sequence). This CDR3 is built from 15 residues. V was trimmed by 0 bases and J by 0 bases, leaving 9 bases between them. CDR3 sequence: CASSLGSEPNYGYTF. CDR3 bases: TGTGCCAGCAGCTTGGGATCGGAGCCTAACTATGGCTACACCTTC.

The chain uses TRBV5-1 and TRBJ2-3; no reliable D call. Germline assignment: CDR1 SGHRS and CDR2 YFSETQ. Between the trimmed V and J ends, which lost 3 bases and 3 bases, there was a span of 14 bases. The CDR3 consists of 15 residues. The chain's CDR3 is CASSSTGLRTDTQYF. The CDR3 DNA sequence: TGCGCCAGCAGCTCTACCGGGCTGAGAACAGATACGCAGTATTTT.

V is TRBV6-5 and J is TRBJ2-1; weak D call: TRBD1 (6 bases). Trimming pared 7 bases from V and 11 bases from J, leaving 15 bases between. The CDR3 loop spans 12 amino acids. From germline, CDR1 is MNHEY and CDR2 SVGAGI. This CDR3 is CASKKGHRKQFF. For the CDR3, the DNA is TGTGCCAGCAAAAAGGGACACAGAAAGCAGTTCTTC.

The CDR3 DNA reads as TGTGCCAGCAGCGTAGCTTCTAGCGGGAGACGCTACGAGCAGTACTTC. Encoded protein: CASSVASSGRRYEQYF. V and J are TRBV9 and TRBJ2-7; 10 bases agree with TRBD2. The CDR3 spans 16 residues. Germline assignment: CDR1 SGDLS and CDR2 YYNGEE. The trim removed 0 bases at V and 3 bases at J, leaving 6 bases unmatched.

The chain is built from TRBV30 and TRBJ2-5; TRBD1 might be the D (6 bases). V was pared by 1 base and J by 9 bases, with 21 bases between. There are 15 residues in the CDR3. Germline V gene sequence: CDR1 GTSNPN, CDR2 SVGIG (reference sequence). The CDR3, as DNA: TGTGCCTGGAGTGGAGGGGGAACAGGATCCTGGGCCCAGTACTTC. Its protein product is CAWSGGGTGSWAQYF.

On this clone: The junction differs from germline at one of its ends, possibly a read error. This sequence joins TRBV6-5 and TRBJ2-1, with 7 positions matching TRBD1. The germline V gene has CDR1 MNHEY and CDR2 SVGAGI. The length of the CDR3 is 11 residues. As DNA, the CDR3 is TGTGCCAGCAGTTACGGGGACAGTGCGGTCTTC. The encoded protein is CASSYGDSAVF.

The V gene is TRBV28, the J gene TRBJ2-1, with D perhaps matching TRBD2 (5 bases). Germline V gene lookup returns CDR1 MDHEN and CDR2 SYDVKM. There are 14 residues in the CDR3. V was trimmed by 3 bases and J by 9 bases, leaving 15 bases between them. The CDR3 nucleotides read TGTGCCAGCAGTTTGACTCCACTAGAGGGTGAGCAGTTCTTC. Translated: CASSLTPLEGEQFF.

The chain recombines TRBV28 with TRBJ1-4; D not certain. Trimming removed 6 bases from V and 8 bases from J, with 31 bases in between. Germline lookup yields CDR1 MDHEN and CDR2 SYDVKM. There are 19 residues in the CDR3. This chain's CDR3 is CASRVLGRGNGRDDEKLFF. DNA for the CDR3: TGTGCCAGCAGAGTTTTGGGGAGAGGTAACGGGAGGGATGACGAAAAACTGTTTTTT. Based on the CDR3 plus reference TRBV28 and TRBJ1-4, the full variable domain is DVKVTQSSRYLVKRTGEKVFLECVQDMDHENMFWYRQDPGLGLRLIYFSYDVKMKEKGDIPEGYSVSREKKERFSLILESASTNQTSMYLCASRVLGRGNGRDDEKLFFGSGTQLSVL.

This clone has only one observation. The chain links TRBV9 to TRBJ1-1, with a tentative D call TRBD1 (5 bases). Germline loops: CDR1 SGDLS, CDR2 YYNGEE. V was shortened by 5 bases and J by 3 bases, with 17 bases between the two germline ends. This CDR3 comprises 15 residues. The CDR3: CASSRDPAKDTEAFF. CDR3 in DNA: TGTGCCAGCAGTCGGGACCCAGCAAAGGACACTGAAGCTTTCTTT.